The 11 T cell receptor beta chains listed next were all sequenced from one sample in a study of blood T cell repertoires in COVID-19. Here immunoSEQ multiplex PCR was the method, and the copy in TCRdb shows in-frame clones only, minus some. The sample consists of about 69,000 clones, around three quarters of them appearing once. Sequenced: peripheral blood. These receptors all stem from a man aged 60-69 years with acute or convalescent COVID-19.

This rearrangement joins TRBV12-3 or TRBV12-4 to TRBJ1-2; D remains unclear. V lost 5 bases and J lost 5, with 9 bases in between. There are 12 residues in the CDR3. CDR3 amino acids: CASSGSGYGYTF. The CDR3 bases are TGTGCCAGCAGTGGCTCAGGTTATGGCTACACCTTC.

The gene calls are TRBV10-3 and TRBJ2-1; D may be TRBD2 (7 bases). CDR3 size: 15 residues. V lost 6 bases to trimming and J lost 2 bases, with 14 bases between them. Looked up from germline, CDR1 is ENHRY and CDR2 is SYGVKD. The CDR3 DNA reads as TGTGCCATCAGGGGGGGGCAGGGGACCTACAATGAGCAGTTCTTC. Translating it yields CAIRGGQGTYNEQFF.

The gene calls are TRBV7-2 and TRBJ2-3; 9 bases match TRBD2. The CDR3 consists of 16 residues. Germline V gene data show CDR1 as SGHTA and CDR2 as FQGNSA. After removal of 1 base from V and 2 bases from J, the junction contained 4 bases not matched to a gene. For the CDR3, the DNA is TGTGCCAGCAGCTTAGTGATAGCGGGGGCCACAGATACGCAGTATTTT. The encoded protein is CASSLVIAGATDTQYF.

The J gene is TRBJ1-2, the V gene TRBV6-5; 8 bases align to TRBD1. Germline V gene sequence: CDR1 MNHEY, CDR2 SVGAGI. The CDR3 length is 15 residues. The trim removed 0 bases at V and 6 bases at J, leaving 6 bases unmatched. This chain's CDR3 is CASSYSARTGNGYTF. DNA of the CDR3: TGTGCCAGCAGTTACTCAGCGAGGACAGGGAATGGCTACACCTTC.

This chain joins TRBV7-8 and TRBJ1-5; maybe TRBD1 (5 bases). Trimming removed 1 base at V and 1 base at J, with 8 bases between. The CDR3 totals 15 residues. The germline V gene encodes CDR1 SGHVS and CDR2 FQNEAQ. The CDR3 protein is CASSLGGGSNQPQHF. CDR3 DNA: TGTGCCAGCAGCTTAGGGGGGGGGAGCAATCAGCCCCAGCATTTT.

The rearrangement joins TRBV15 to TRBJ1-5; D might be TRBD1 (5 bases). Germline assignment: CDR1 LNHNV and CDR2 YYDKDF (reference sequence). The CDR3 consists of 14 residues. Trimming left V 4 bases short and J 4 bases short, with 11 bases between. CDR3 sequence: CATSTGQQNQPQHF. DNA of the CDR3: TGTGCCACCAGCACCGGACAACAGAATCAGCCCCAGCATTTT.

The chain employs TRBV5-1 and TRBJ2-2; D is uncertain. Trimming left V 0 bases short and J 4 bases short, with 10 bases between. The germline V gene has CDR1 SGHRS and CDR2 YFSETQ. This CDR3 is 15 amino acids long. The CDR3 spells CASSLDNQATGELFF. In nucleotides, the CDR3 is TGCGCCAGCAGCTTGGACAACCAGGCCACCGGGGAGCTGTTTTTT.

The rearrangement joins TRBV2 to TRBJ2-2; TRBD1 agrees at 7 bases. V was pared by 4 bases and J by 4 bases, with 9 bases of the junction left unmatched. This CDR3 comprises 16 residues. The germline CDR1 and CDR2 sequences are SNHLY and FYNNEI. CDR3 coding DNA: TGTGCCAGCAGTGTGACGACAGGGTTGGTCACCGGGGAGCTGTTTTTT. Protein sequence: CASSVTTGLVTGELFF. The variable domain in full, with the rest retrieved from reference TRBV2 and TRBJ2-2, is EPEVTQTPSHQVTQMGQEVILRCVPISNHLYFYWYRQILGQKVEFLVSFYNNEISEKSEIFDDQFSVERPDGSNFTLKIRSTKLEDSAMYFCASSVTTGLVTGELFFGEGSRLTVL.

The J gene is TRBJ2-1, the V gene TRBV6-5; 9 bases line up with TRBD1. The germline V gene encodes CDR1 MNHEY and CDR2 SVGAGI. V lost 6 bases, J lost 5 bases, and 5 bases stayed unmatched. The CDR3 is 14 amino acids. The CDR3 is CASRRQGGHNEQFF. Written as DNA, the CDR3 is TGTGCCAGCAGACGACAGGGGGGCCACAATGAGCAGTTCTTC.

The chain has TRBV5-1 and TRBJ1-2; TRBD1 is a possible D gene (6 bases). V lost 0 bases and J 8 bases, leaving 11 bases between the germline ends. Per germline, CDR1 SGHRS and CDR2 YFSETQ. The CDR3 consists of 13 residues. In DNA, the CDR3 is TGCGCCAGCAGCTTGGCCTACAGGGCCGGCTACACCTTC. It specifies CASSLAYRAGYTF.

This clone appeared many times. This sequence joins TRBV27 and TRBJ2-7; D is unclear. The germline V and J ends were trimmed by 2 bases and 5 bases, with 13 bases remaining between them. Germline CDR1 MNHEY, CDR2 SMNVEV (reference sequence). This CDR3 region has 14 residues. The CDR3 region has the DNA TGTGCCAGCAGTTTAAGGAGTGGCGGCGACGAGCAGTACTTC. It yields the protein CASSLRSGGDEQYF.